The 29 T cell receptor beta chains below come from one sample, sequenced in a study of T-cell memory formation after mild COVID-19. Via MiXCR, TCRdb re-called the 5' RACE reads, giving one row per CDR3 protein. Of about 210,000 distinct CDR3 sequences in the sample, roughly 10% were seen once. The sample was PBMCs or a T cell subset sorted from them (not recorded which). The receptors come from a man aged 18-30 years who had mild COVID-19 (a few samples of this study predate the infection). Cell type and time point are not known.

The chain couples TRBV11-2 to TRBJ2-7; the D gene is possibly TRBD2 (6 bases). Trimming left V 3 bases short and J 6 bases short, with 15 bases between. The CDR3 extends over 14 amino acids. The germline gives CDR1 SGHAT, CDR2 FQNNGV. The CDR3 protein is CASSLFYGGSEQYV. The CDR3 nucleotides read TGTGCCAGCAGCTTGTTTTACGGGGGAAGCGAGCAGTACGTC.

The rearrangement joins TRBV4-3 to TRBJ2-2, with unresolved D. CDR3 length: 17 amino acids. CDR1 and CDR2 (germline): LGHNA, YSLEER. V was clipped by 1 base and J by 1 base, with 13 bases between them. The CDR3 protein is CASSQGFLAQNTGELFF. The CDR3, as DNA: TGCGCCAGCAGCCAAGGGTTCCTCGCTCAGAACACCGGGGAGCTGTTTTTT.

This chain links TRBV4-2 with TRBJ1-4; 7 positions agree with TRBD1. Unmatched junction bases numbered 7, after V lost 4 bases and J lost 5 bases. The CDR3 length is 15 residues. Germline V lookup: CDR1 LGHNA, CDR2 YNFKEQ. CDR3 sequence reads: CASSRRDSENEKLFF. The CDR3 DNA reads TGTGCCAGCAGCCGCCGGGACAGTGAAAATGAAAAACTGTTTTTT.

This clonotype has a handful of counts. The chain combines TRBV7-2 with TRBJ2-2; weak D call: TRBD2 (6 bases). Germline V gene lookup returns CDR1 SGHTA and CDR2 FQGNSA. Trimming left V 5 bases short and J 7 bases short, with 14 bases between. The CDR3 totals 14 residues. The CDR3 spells CASSARRVVGELFF. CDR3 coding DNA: TGTGCCAGCAGCGCCAGGAGGGTGGTCGGGGAGCTGTTTTTT. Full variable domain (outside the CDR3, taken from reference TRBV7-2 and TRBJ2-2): GAGVSQSPSNKVTEKGKDVELRCDPISGHTALYWYRQSLGQGLEFLIYFQGNSAPDKSGLPSDRFSAERTGGSVSTLTIQRTQQEDSAVYLCASSARRVVGELFFGEGSRLTVL.

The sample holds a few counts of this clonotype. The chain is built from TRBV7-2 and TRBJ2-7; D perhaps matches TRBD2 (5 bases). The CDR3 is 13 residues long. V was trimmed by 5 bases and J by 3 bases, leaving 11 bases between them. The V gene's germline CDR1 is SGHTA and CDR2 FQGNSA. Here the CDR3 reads CASSVVRDYEQYF. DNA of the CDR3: TGTGCCAGCAGCGTAGTTCGGGACTACGAGCAGTACTTC.

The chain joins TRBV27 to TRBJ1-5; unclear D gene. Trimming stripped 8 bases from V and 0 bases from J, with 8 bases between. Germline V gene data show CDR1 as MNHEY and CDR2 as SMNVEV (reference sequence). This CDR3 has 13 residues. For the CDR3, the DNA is TGTGCCAGCGGTTCATATAGCAATCAGCCCCAGCATTTT. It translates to CASGSYSNQPQHF.

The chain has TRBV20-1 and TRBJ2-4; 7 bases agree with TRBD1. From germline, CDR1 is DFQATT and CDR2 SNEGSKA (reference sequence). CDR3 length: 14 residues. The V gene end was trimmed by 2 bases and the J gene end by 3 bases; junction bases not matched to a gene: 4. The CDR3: CSARYRGDKNIQYF. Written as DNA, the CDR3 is TGCAGTGCTAGATACAGGGGCGACAAAAACATTCAGTACTTC.

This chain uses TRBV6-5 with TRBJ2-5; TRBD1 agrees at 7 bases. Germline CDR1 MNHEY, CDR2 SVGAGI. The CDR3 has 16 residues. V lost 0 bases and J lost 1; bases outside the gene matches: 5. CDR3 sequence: CASSYSPKGAQETQYF. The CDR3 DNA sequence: TGTGCCAGCAGTTACTCGCCAAAGGGGGCCCAAGAGACCCAGTACTTC.

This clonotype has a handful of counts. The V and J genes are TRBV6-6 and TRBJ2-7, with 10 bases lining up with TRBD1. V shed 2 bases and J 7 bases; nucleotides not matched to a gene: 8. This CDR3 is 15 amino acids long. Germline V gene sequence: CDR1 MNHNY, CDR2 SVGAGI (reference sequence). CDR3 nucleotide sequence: TGTGCCAGCAGTTACGGACAGGGGGTCAGTGGTGAGCAGTACGTC. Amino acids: CASSYGQGVSGEQYV.

The CDR3 nucleotides are TGTGCCAGCAGCTTAGCAGGGTACTCGGAAGCTTTCTTT. The encoded protein is CASSLAGYSEAFF. This sequence joins TRBV7-9 and TRBJ1-1; D is unresolved. Germline lookup yields CDR1 SEHNR and CDR2 FQNEAQ (reference sequence). V was shortened by 0 bases and J by 8 bases, with 10 bases between the two germline ends. CDR3 length equals 13 residues.

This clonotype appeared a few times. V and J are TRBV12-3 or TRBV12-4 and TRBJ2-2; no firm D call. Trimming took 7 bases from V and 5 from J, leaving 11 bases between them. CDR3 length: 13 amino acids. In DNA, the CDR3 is TGTGCCAGCAACCCGATGCGGACCGGGGAGCTGTTTTTT. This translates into CASNPMRTGELFF.

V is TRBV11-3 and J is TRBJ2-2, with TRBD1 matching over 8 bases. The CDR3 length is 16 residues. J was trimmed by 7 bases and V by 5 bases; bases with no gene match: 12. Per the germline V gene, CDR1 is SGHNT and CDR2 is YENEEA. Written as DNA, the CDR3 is TGTGCCAGCAGCACGACAACAGGGGGATACGGCGGGGAGCTGTTTTTT. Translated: CASSTTTGGYGGELFF.

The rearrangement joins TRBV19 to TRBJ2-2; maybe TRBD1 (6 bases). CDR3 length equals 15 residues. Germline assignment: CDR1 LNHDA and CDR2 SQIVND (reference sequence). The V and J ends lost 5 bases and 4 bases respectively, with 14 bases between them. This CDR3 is CASSENRAGTGELFF. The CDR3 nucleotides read TGTGCCAGTAGTGAAAACAGGGCGGGCACCGGGGAGCTGTTTTTT.

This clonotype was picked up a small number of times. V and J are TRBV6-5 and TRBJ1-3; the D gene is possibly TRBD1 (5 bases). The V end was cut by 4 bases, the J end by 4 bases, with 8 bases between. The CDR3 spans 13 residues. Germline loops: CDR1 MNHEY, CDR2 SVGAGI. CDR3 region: CASSSPGGNTIYF. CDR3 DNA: TGTGCCAGCAGTTCTCCAGGGGGAAACACCATATATTTT.

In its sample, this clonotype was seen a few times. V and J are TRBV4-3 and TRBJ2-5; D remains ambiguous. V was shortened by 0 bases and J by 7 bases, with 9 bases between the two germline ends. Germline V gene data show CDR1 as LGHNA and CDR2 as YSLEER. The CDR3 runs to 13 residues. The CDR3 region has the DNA TGCGCCAGCAGCCAAGATATGATGGGGACCCAGTACTTC. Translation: CASSQDMMGTQYF.

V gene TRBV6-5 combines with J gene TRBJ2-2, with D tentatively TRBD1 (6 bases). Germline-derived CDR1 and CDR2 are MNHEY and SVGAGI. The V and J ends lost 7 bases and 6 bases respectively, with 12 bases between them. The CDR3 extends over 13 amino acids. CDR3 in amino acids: CASNKQGSGELFF. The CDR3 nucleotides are TGTGCCAGCAACAAACAGGGCTCCGGGGAGCTGTTTTTT.

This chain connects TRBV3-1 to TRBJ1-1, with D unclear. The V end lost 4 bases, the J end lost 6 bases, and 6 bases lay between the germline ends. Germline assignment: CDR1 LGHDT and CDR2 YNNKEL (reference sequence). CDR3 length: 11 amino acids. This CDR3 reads CASSRWSEAFF. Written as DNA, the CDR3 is TGTGCCAGCAGCCGTTGGTCTGAAGCTTTCTTT.

This chain's CDR3 is CATADSQETQYF. The CDR3 coding sequence is TGTGCCACCGCGGACTCCCAAGAGACCCAGTACTTC. The chain is built from TRBV10-3 and TRBJ2-5; possibly TRBD2 for D (5 bases). The CDR3 is 12 residues long. Germline-derived CDR1 and CDR2 are ENHRY and SYGVKD. V lost 10 bases to trimming and J lost 1 base, with 10 bases between them.

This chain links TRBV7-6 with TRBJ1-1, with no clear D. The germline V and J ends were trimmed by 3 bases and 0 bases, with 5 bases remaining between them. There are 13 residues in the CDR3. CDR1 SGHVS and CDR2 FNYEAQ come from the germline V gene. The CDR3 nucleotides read TGTGCCAGCAGCTTCCAAGTGAACACTGAAGCTTTCTTT. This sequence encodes CASSFQVNTEAFF.

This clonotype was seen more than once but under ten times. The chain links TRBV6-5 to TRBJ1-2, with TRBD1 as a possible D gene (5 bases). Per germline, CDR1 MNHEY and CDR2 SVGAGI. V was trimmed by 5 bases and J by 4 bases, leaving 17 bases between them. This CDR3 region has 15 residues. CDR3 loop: CASSSQGTGSYGYTF. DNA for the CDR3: TGTGCCAGCAGTAGTCAGGGTACGGGCAGCTATGGCTACACCTTC.

DNA of the CDR3: TGCGCCAGCAGCCAAGAGGACAGGGGCTACGAGCAGTACTTC. Translated: CASSQEDRGYEQYF. V and J are TRBV4-3 and TRBJ2-7; 9 bases map to TRBD1. Germline CDR1 is LGHNA and CDR2 is YSLEER. With V trimmed by 0 bases and J by 3 bases, 0 bases remained unmatched. This CDR3 comprises 14 residues.

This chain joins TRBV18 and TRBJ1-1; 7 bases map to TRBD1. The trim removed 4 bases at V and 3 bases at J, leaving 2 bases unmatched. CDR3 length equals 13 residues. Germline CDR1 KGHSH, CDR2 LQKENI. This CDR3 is CASSRGQDTEAFF. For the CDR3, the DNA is TGTGCCAGCTCACGTGGACAGGACACTGAAGCTTTCTTT. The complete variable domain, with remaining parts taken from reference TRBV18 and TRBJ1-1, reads NAGVMQNPRHLVRRRGQEARLRCSPMKGHSHVYWYRQLPEEGLKFMVYLQKENIIDESGMPKERFSAEFPKEGPSILRIQQVVRGDSAAYFCASSRGQDTEAFFGQGTRLTVV.

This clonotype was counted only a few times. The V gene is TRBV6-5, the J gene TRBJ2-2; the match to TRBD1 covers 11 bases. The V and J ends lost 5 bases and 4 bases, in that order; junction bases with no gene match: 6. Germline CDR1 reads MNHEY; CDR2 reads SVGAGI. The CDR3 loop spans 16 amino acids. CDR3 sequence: CASSDRDRGTTGELFF. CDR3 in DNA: TGTGCCAGCAGTGACCGGGACAGGGGGACCACCGGGGAGCTGTTTTTT.

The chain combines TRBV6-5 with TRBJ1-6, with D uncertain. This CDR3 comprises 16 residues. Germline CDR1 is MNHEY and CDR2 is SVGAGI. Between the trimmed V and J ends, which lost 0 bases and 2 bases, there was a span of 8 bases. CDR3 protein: CASSYSASPYNSPLHF. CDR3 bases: TGTGCCAGCAGTTACTCGGCCAGCCCCTATAATTCACCCCTCCACTTT.

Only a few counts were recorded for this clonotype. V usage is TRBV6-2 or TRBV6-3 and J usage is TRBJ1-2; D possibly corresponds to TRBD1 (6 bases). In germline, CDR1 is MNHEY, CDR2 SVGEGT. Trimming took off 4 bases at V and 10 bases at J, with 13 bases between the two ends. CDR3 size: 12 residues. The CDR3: CASSSVPGHYTF. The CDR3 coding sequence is TGTGCCAGCAGTTCCGTCCCGGGACACTACACCTTC.

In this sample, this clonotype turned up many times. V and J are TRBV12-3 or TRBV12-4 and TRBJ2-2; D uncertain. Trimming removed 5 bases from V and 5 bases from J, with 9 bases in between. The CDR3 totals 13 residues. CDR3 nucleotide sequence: TGTGCCAGCAGTCCCGAGTTGACCGGGGAGCTGTTTTTT. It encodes CASSPELTGELFF.

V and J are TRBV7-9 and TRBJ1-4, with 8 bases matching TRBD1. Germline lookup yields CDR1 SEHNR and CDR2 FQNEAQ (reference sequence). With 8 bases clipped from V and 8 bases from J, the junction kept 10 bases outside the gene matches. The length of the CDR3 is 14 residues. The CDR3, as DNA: TGTGCCAGCGCATGGGACAGGATCGCCGAAAAACTGTTTTTT. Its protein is CASAWDRIAEKLFF. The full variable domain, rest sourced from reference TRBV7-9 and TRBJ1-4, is DTGVSQNPRHKITKRGQNVTFRCDPISEHNRLYWYRQTLGQGPEFLTYFQNEAQLEKSRLLSDRFSAERPKGSFSTLEIQRTEQGDSAMYLCASAWDRIAEKLFFGSGTQLSVL.

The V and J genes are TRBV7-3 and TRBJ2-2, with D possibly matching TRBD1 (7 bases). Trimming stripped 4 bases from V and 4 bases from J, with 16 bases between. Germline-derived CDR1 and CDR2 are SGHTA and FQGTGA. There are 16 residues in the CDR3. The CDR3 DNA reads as TGTGCCAGCAGCTCCCCGCGGCAGGGGGGCACCGGGGAGCTGTTTTTT. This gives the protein CASSSPRQGGTGELFF.

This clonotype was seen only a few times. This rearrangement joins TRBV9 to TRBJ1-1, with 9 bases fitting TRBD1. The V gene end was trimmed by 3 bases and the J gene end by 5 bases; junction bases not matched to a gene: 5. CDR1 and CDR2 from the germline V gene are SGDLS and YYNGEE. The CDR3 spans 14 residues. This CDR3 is CASSATGGWTEAFF. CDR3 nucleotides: TGTGCCAGCAGCGCCACAGGGGGCTGGACTGAAGCTTTCTTT.